The clone carrying this T cell receptor (beta chain) has at least ten counts. Its antigen is not identified. This entry is derived from a study of response to subunit inactivated influenza vaccine. Study-level results: Each seasonal influenza vaccination recruits few new T cells, the authors suggested.

A single record per CDR3 protein comes from TCRdb applying MiXCR to the RT-PCR reads. The sample records around 480,000 distinct CDR3 sequences, about 15% being singletons. The CDR3 spans 13 residues. In germline, CDR1 is DFQATT, CDR2 SNEGSKA (reference sequence). The V gene lost 3 bases and the J gene lost 0 bases, with 8 bases spanning the gap. The sample here was CD4+ T cells sorted from PBMCs, taken less than 30 months after vaccination. V and J are TRBV20-1 and TRBJ1-1; unclear D gene. This receptor was taken from a man aged 45 to 75 who received an inactivated influenza vaccine. CDR3 region: CSASFILNTEAFF. The CDR3 region has the DNA TGCAGTGCTAGTTTTATACTGAACACTGAAGCTTTCTTT.